The 9 T cell receptor beta chains in this list originate from one sample, sequenced in a study of beta chain features in type 1 diabetes (dated by TCRdb to between 2017 and 2018). The library relied on the immunoSEQ multiplex PCR assay. All of the isolated RNA was reverse transcribed with the High Capacity cDNA Reverse Transcription Kit, so expressed TCRB transcripts were sequenced. This is the immuneACCESS table as TCRdb keeps it, with only in-frame sequences that have V and J called. A part of the clones is gone; compared with another copy, unresolved V genes explain less than half, and the rest is unexplained. The table for this sample lists 860,000 or so clones; about 17% of them were counted only once. The ten largest clones add up to 0.02% to 0.025% of the sample. The sample taken for sequencing was naive CD4+ T cells from blood. Reading the label with the study, this specimen's cell subset or site is: true naive CD4+ T cells. These receptor sequences come from a woman in her late teens or twenties in good health.

This sequence joins TRBV5-4 and TRBJ2-1; D gene ambiguous. The CDR3 is made up of 16 amino acids. The ends were cut back, 0 bases at V and 0 bases at J, with 10 bases in the middle. Germline loops: CDR1 SGHNT, CDR2 YYREEE (reference sequence). This chain's CDR3 is CASSLDRSSSYNEQFF. The CDR3 DNA reads TGTGCCAGCAGCTTGGACAGATCAAGCTCCTACAATGAGCAGTTCTTC. The full variable domain, with the rest looked up from reference TRBV5-4 and TRBJ2-1, is ETGVTQSPTHLIKTRGQQVTLRCSSQSGHNTVSWYQQALGQGPQFIFQYYREEENGRGNFPPRFSGLQFPNYSSELNVNALELDDSALYLCASSLDRSSSYNEQFFGPGTRLTVL.

V and J are TRBV5-5 and TRBJ2-5; D possibly corresponds to TRBD2 (5 bases). Germline V gene sequence: CDR1 SGHKS, CDR2 YYEKEE (reference sequence). Trimming took 4 bases from V and 3 from J, leaving 13 bases between them. The CDR3 is made up of 14 amino acids. In DNA form, the CDR3 reads TGTGCCAGCAGCCGGAGACTAATAGAAGAGACCCAGTACTTC. Its protein product is CASSRRLIEETQYF.

This clone was recorded a few times. This chain connects TRBV6-6 to TRBJ2-1; D might be TRBD1 (6 bases). There are 11 residues in the CDR3. The V end lost 7 bases, the J end lost 7 bases, and 8 bases lay between the germline ends. Germline assignment: CDR1 MNHNY and CDR2 SVGAGI (reference sequence). DNA of the CDR3: TGTGCCAGCACGAGGGGGAATGAGCAGTTCTTC. Its protein product is CASTRGNEQFF.

This clone turned up a few times. The gene calls are TRBV15 and TRBJ2-3; D is possibly TRBD2 (7 bases). The CDR3 contains 15 residues. From germline, CDR1 is LNHNV and CDR2 YYDKDF (reference sequence). Trimming stripped 5 bases from V and 5 bases from J, with 17 bases between. The CDR3 nucleotides read TGTGCCACCAGCCGGCCGGGGGGCCGCAAAGATACGCAGTATTTT. Translation gives CATSRPGGRKDTQYF. The full variable domain, its missing parts supplied by reference TRBV15 and TRBJ2-3, is DAMVIQNPRYQVTQFGKPVTLSCSQTLNHNVMYWYQQKSSQAPKLLFHYYDKDFNNEADTPDNFQSRRPNTSFCFLDIRSPGLGDTAMYLCATSRPGGRKDTQYFGPGTRLTVL.

This sequence joins TRBV7-2 and TRBJ2-7; the D gene is possibly TRBD1 (5 bases). CDR1 SGHTA and CDR2 FQGNSA come from the germline V gene. The V end was cut by 1 base, the J end by 3 bases, with 10 bases between. CDR3 size: 14 residues. The CDR3 sequence is CASSLGDRLYEQYF. As DNA, the CDR3 is TGTGCCAGCAGCTTAGGTGACAGACTCTACGAGCAGTACTTC. Using reference TRBV7-2 and TRBJ2-7 for the parts outside the CDR3, the full variable domain is GAGVSQSPSNKVTEKGKDVELRCDPISGHTALYWYRQSLGQGLEFLIYFQGNSAPDKSGLPSDRFSAERTGGSVSTLTIQRTQQEDSAVYLCASSLGDRLYEQYFGPGTRLTVT.

This sequence joins TRBV9 and TRBJ1-2; D is perhaps TRBD1 (5 bases). Trimming cost V 3 bases and J 3 bases, with 12 bases left between them. CDR3 length: 14 residues. Looked up from germline, CDR1 is SGDLS and CDR2 is YYNGEE. CDR3 in amino acids: CASSADILDYGYTF. The CDR3 nucleotides are TGTGCCAGCAGCGCGGACATTCTTGACTATGGCTACACCTTC.

This clone has only a few counts. The V call is TRBV6-6, the J call TRBJ1-2; 7 bases agree with TRBD1. The V gene's germline CDR1 is MNHNY and CDR2 SVGAGI (reference sequence). Trimming took 7 bases from V and 5 from J; bases not matched to a gene: 7. The CDR3 sequence is 13 residues long. CDR3 loop: CASTRQGLYGYTF. DNA of the CDR3: TGTGCCAGCACTCGACAGGGACTTTATGGCTACACCTTC.

V usage is TRBV25-1 and J usage is TRBJ1-3; 7 nucleotides agree with TRBD1. The CDR3 has 16 residues. With V trimmed by 2 bases and J by 2 bases, 6 bases remained unmatched. CDR1 MGHDK and CDR2 SYGVNS come from the germline V gene. CDR3 in DNA: TGTGCCAGCAGTGAAATACAGGGGAAGGCTGGAAACACCATATATTTT. Protein product: CASSEIQGKAGNTIYF.

This clone has a handful of counts. The chain uses TRBV27 and TRBJ2-1; 8 bases align to TRBD1. The CDR3 extends over 16 amino acids. V lost 7 bases to trimming and J lost 3 bases; unmatched junction nucleotides: 11. Germline V CDR1 and CDR2: MNHEY, SMNVEV (reference sequence). The CDR3 loop reads CASTREWTGHYNEQFF. For the CDR3, the DNA is TGTGCCAGCACAAGGGAATGGACAGGGCACTACAATGAGCAGTTCTTC.